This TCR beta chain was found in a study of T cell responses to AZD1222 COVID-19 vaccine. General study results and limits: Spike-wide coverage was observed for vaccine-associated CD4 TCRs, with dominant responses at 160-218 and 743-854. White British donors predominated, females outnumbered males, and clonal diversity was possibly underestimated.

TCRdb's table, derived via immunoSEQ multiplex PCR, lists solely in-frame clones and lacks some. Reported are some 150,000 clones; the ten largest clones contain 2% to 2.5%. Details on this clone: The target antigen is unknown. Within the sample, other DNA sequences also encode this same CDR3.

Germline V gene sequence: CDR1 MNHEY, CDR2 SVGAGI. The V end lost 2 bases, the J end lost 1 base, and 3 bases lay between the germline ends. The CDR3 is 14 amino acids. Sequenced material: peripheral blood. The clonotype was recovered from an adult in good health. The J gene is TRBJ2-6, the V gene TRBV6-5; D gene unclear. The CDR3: CASSYGSGANVLTF. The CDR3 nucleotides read TGTGCCAGCAGTTACGGGTCTGGGGCCAACGTCCTGACTTTC.